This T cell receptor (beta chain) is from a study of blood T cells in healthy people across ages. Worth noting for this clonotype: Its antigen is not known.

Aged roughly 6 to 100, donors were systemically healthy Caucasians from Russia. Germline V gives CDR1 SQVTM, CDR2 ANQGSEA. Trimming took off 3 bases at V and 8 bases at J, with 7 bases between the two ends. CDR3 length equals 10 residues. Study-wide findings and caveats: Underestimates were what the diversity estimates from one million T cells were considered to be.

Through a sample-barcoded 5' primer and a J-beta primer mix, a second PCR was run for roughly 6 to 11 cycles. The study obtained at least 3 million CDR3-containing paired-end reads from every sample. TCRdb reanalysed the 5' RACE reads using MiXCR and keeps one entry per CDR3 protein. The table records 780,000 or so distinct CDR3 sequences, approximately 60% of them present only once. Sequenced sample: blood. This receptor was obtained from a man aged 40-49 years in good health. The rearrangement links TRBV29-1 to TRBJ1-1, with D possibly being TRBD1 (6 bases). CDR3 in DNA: TGCAGCGTTGACCAGGGGGAAGCTTTCTTT. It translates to CSVDQGEAFF.